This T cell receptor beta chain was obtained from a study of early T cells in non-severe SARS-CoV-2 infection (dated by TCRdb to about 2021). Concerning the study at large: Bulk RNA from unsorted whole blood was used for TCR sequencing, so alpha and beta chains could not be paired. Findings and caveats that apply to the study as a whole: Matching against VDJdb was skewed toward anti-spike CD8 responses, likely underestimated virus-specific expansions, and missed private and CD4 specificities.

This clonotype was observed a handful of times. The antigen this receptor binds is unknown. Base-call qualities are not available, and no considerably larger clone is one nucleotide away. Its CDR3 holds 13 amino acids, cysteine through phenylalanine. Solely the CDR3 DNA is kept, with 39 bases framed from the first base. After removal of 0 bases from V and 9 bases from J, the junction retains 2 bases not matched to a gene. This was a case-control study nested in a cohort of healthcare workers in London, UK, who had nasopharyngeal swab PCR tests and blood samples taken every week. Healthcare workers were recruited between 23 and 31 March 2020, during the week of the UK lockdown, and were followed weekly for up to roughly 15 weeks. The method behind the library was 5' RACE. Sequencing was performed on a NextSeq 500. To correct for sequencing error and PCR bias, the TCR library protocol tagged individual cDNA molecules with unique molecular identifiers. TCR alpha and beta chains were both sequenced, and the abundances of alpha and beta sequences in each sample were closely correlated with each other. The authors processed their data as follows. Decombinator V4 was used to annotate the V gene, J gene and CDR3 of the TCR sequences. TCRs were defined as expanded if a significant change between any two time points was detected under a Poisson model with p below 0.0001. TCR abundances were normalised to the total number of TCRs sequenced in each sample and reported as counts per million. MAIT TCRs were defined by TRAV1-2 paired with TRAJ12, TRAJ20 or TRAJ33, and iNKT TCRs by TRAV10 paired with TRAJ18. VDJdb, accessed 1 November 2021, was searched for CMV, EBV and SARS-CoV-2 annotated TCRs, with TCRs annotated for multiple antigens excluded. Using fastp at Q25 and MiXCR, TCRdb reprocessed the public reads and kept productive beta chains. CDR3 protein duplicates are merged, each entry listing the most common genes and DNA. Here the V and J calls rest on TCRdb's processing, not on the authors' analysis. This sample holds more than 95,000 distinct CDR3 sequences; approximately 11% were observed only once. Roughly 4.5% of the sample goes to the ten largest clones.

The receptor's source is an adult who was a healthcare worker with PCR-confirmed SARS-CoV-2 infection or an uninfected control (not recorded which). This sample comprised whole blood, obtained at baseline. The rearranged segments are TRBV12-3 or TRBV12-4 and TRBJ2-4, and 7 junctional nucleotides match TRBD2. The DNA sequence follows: TGTGCCAGCAGTTTAGCAGGGGAGGGCATTCAGTACTTC. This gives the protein CASSLAGEGIQYF.